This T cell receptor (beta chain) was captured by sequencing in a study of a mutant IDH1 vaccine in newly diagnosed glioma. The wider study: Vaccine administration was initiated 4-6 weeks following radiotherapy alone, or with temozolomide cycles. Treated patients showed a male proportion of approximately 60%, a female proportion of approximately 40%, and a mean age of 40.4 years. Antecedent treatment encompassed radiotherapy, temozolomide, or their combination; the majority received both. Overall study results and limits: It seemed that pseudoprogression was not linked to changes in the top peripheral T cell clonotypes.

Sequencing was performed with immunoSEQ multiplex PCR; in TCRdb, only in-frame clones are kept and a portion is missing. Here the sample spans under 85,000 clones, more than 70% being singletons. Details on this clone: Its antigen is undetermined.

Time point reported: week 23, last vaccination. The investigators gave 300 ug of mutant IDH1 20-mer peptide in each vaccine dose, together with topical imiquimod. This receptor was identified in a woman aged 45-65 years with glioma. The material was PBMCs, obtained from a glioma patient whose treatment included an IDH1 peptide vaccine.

The CDR3 here is CASSRQGRYEQYF. CDR3 coding DNA: TGTGCCAGCAGCCGCCAGGGCCGTTACGAGCAGTACTTC. The rearrangement joins TRBV27 to TRBJ2-7; TRBD1 is a possible D gene (5 bases). CDR1 MNHEY and CDR2 SMNVEV come from the germline V gene (reference sequence). This CDR3 has 13 amino acids. The V end lost 6 bases, the J end lost 4 bases, and 13 bases lay between the germline ends.